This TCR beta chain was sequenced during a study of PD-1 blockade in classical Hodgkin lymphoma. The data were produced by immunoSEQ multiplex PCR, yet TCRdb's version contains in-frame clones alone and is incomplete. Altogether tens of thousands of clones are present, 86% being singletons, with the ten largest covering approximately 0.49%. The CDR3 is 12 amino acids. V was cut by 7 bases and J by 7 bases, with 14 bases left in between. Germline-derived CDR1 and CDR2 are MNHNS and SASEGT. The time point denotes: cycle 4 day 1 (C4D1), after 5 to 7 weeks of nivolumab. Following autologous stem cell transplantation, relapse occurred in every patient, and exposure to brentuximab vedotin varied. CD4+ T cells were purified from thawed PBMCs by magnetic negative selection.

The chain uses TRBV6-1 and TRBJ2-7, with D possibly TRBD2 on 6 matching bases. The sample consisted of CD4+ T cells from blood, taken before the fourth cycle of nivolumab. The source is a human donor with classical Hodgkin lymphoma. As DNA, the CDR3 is TGTGCCAGCATGGAGCGACGGGGGGAGCAGTACTTC. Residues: CASMERRGEQYF.